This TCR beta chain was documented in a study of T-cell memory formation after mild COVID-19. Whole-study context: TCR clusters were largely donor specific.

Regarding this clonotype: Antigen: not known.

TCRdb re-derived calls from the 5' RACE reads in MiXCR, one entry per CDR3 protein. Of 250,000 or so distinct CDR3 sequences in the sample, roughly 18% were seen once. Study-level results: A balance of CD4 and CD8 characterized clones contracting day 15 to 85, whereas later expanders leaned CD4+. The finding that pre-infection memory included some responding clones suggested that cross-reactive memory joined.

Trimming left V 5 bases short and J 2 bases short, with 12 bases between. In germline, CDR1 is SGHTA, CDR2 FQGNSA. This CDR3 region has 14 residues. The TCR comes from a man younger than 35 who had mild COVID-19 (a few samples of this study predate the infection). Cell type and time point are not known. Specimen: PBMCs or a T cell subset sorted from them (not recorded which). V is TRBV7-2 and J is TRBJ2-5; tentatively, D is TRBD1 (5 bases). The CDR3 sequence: CASSPDIPQETQYF. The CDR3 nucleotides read TGTGCCAGCAGCCCGGACATACCACAAGAGACCCAGTACTTC.